This TCR beta chain was identified in a study of shared clonotypes between healthy human individuals. Study observations and caveats: Non-shared clonotypes were found to have lower generation probabilities than the clonotypes that were shared by all four of the sorted-subset donors.

Here immunoSEQ multiplex PCR was the method, and the copy in TCRdb shows in-frame clones only, minus some. This sample has a few million clones, with 90% to 96% found just once. CDR1 and CDR2 (germline): SGHKS, YYEKEE (reference sequence). Trimming shortened V by 0 bases and J by 3 bases, and 6 bases separated the two germline ends. The CDR3 length is 13 residues. With regard to this clone: No antigen is known for it.

The gene calls are TRBV5-5 and TRBJ1-2; D remains ambiguous. Sequenced material: naive CD4+ T cells sorted from blood. As to subset: CD45RA+ positively selected. The sequence was obtained from a man younger than 35 in good health. Here the CDR3 reads CASSLASDYGYTF. CDR3 nucleotide sequence: TGTGCCAGCAGCTTGGCCAGTGACTATGGCTACACCTTC. Filled out from reference TRBV5-5 and TRBJ1-2, the complete variable domain reads DAGVTQSPTHLIKTRGQQVTLRCSPISGHKSVSWYQQVLGQGPQFIFQYYEKEERGRGNFPDRFSARQFPNYSSELNVNALLLGDSALYLCASSLASDYGYTFGSGTRLTVV.